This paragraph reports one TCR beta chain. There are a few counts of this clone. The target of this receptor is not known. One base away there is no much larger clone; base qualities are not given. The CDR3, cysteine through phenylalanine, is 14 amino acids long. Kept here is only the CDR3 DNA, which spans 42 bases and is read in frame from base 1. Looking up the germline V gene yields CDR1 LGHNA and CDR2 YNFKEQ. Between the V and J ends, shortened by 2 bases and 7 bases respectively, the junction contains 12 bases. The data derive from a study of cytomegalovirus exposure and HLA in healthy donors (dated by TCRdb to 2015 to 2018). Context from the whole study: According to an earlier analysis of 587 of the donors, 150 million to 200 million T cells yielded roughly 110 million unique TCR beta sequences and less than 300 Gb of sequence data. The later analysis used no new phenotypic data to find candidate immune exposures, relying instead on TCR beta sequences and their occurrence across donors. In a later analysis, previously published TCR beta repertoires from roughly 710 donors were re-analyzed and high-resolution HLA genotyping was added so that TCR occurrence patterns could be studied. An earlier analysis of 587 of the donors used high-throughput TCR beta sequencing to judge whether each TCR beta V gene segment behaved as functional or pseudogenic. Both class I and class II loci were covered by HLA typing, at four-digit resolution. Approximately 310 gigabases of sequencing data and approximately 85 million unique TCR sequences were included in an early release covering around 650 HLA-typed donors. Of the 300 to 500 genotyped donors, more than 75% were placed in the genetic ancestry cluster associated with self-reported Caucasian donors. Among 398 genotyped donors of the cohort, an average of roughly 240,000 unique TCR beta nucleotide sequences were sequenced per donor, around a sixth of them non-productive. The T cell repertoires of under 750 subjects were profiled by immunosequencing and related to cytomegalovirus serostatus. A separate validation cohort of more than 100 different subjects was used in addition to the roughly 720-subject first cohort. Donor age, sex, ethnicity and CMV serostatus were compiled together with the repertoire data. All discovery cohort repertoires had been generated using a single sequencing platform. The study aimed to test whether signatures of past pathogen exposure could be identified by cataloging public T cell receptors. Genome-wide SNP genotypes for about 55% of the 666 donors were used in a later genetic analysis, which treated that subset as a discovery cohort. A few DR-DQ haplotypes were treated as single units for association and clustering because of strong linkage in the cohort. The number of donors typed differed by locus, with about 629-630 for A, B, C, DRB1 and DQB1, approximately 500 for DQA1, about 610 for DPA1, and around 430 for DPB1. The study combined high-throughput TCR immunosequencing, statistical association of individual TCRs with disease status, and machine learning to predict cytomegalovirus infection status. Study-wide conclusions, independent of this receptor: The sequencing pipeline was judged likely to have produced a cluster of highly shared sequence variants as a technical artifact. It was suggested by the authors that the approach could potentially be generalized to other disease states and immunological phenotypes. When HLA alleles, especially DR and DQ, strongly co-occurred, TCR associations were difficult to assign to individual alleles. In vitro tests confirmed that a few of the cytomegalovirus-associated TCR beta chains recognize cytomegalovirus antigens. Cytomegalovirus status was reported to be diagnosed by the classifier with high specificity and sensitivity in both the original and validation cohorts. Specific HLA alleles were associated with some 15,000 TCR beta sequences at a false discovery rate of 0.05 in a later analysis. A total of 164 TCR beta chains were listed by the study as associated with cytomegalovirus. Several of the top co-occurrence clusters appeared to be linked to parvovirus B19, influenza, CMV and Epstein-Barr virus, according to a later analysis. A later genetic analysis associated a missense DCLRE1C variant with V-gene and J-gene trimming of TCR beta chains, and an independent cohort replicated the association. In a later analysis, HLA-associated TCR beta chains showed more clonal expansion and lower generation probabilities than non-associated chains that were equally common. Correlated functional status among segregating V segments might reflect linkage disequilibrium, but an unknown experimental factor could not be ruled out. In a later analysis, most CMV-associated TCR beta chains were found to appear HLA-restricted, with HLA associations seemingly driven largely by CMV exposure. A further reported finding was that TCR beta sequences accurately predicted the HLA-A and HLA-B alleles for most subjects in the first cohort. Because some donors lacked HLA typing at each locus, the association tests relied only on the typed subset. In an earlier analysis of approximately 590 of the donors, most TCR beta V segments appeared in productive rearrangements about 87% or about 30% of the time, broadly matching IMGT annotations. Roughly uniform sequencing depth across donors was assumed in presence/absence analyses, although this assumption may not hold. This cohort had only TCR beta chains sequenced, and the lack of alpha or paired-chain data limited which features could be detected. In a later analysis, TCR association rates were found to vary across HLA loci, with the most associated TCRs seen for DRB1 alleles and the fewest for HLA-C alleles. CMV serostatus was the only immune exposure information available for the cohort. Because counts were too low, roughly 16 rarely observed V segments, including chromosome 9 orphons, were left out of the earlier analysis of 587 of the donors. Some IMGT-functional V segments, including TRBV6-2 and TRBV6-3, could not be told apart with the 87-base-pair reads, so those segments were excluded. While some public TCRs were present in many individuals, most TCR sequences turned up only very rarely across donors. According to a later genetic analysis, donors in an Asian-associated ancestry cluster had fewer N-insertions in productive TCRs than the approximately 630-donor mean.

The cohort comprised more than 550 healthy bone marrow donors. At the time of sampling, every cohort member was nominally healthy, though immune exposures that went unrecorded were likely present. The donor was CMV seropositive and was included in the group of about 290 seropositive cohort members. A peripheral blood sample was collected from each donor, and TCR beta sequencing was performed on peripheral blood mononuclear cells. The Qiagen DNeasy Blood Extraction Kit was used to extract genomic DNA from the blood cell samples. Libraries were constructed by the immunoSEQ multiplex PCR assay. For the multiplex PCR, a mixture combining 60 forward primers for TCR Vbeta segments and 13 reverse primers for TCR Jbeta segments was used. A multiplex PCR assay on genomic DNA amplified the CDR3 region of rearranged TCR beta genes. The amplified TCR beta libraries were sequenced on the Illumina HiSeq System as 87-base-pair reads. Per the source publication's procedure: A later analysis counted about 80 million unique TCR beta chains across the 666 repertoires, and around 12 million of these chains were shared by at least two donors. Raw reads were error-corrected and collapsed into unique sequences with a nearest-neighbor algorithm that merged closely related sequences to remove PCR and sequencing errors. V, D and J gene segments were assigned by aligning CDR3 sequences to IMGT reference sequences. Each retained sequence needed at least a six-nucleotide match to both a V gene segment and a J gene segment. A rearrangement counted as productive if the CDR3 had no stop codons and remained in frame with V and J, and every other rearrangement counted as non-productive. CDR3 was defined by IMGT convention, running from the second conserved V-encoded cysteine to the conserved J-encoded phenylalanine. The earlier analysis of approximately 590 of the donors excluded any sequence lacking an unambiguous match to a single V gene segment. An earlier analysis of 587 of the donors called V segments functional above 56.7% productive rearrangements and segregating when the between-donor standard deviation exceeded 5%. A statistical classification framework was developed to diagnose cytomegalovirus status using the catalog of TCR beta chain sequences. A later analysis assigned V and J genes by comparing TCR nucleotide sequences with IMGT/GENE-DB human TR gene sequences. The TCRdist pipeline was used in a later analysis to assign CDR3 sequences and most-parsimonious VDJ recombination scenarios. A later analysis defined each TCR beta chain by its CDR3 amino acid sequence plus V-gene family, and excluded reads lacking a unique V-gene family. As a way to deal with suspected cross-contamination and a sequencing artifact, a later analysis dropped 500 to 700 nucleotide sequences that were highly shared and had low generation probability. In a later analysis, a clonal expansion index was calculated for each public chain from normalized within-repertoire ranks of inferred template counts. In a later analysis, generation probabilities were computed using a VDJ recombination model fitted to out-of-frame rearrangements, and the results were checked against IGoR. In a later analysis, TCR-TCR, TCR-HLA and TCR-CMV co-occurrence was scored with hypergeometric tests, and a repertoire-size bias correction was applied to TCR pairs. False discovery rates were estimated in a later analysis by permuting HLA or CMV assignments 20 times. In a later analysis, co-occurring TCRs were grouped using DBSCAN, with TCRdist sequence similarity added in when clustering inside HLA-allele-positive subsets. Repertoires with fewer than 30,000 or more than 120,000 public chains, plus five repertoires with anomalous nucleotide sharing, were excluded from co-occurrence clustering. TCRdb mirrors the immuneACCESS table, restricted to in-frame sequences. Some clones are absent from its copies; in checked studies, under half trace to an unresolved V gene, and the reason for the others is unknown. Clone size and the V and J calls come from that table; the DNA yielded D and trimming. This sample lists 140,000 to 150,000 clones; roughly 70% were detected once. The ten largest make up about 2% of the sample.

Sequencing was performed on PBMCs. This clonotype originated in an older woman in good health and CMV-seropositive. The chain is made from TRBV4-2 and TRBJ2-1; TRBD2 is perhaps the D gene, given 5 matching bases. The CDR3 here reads CASSQSRVGNEQFF. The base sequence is TGTGCCAGCAGCCAATCGAGGGTGGGGAATGAGCAGTTCTTC.